This T cell receptor beta chain appears in the sequencing data of a study of cytomegalovirus exposure and HLA in healthy donors. With regard to this clone: Antigen: not known.

The PCR was carried out with 60 Vbeta primers and 13 Jbeta primers. Only in-frame clones appear in the TCRdb table, and some are missing; sequencing was by immunoSEQ multiplex PCR. The sample lists 150,000 or so clones; 85% were seen once. Study-wide results and caveats: Among the CMV-associated chains, a few were confirmed in vitro as specific for CMV antigens. An analysis was carried out later, and it reportedly showed fewer N-insertions in an Asian-associated ancestry cluster than the approximately 660-donor mean. The authors assumed roughly uniform sequencing depth across donors for presence/absence analyses.

V trimming: 3 bases; J trimming: 7 bases; junction bases outside the gene matches: 8. CDR3 length: 14 residues. Germline values: CDR1 GTSNPN, CDR2 SVGIG (reference sequence). This chain uses TRBV30 with TRBJ2-7; 11 bases agree with TRBD2. Sequenced material: PBMCs. The origin of this receptor is a man between 18 and 35 years old in good health and CMV-seropositive. CDR3 sequence: CAWSLSGGAREQYF. The CDR3 DNA is TGTGCCTGGAGCCTTAGCGGGGGGGCACGTGAGCAGTACTTC. The whole variable domain, remainder taken from reference TRBV30 and TRBJ2-7, is SQTIHQWPATLVQPVGSPLSLECTVEGTSNPNLYWYRQAAGRGLQLLFYSVGIGQISSEVPQNLSASRPQDRQFILSSKKLLLSDSGFYLCAWSLSGGAREQYFGPGTRLTVT.